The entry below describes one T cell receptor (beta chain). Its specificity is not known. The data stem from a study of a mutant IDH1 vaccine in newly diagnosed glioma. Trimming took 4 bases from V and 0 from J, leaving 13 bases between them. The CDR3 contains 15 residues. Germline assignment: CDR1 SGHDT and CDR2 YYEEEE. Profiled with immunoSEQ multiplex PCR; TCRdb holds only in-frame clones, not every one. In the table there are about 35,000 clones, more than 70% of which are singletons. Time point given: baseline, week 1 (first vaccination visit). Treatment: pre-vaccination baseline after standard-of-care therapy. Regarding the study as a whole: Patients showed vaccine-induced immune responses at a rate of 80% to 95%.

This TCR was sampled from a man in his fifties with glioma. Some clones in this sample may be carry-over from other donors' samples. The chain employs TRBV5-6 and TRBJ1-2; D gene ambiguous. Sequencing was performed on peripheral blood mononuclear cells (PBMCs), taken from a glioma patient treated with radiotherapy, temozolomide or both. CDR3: CASSDQGKANYGYTF. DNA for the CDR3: TGTGCCAGCAGCGACCAAGGCAAAGCTAACTATGGCTACACCTTC.